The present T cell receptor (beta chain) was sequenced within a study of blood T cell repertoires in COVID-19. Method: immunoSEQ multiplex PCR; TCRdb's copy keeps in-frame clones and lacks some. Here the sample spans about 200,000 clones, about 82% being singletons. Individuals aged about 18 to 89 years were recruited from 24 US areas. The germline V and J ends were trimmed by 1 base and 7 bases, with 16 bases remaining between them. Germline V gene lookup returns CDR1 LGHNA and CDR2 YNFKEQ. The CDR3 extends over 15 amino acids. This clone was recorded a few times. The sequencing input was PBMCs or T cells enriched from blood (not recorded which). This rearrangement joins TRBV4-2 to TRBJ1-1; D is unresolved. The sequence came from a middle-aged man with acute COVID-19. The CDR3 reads CASSQVSLRRDEAFF. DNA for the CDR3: TGTGCCAGCAGCCAAGTAAGTCTCCGGAGGGATGAAGCTTTCTTT.